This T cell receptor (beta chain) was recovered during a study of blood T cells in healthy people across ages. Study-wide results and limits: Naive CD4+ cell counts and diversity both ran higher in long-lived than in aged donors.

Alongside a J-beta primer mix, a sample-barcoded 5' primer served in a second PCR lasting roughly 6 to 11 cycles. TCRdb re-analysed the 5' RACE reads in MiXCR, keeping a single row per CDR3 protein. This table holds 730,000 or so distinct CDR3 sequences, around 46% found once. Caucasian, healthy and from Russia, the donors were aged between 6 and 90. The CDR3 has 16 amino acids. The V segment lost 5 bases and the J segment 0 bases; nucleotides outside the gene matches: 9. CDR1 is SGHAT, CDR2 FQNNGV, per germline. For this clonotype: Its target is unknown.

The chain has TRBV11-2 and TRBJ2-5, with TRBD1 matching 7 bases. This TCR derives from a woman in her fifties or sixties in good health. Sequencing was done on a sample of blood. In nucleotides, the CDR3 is TGTGCCAGCAGCCTGGGGACAGCGTCCTACCAAGAGACCCAGTACTTC. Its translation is CASSLGTASYQETQYF. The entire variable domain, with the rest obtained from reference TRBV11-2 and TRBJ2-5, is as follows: EAGVAQSPRYKIIEKRQSVAFWCNPISGHATLYWYQQILGQGPKLLIQFQNNGVVDDSQLPKDRFSAERLKGVDSTLKIQPAKLEDSAVYLCASSLGTASYQETQYFGPGTRLLVL.